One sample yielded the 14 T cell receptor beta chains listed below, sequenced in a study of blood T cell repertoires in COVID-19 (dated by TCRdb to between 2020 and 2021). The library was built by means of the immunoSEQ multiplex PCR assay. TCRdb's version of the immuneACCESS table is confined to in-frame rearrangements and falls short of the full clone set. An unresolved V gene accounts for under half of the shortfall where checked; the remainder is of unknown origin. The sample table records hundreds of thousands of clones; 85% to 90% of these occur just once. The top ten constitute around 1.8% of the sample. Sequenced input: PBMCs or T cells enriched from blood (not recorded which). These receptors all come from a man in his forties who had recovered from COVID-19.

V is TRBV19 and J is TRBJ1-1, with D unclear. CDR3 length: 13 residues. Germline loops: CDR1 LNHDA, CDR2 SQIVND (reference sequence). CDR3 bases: TGTGCGGCTCTCAATTGGTGGGCCGCTGAAGCTTTCTTT. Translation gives CAALNWWAAEAFF. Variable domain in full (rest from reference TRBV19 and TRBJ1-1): DGGITQSPKYLFRKEGQNVTLSCEQNLNHDAMYWYRQDPGQGLRLIYYSQIVNDFQKGDIAEGYSVSREKKESFPLTVTSAQKNPTAFYLCAALNWWAAEAFFGQGTRLTVV.

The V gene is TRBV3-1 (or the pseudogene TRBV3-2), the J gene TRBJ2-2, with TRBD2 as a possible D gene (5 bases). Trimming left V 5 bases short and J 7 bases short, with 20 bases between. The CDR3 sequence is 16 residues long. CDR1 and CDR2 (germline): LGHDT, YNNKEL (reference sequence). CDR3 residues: CASSFPQRELGGELFF. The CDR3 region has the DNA TGTGCCAGCAGCTTTCCTCAGAGGGAGCTGGGCGGGGAGCTGTTTTTT.

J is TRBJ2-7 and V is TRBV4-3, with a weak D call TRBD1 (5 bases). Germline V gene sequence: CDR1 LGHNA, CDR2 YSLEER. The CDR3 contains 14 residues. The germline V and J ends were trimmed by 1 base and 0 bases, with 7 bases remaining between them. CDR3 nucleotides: TGCGCCAGCAGCCAAGGGCAGGGCTCCTACGAGCAGTACTTC. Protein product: CASSQGQGSYEQYF.

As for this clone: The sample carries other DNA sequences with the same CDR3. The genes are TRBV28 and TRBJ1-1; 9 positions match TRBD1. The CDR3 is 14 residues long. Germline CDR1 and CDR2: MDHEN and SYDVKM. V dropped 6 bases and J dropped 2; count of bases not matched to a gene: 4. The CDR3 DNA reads TGTGCCAGCAGCCGGACAGGGGTAAACACTGAAGCTTTCTTT. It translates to CASSRTGVNTEAFF. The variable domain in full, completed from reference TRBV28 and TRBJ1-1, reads DVKVTQSSRYLVKRTGEKVFLECVQDMDHENMFWYRQDPGLGLRLIYFSYDVKMKEKGDIPEGYSVSREKKERFSLILESASTNQTSMYLCASSRTGVNTEAFFGQGTRLTVV.

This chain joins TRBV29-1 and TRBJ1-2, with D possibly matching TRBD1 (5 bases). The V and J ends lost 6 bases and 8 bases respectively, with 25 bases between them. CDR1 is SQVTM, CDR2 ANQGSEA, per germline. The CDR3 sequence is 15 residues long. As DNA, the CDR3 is TGCAGCGTCTACGCTGGGACCCCTGGGAGGGAAGGCTACACCTTC. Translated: CSVYAGTPGREGYTF.

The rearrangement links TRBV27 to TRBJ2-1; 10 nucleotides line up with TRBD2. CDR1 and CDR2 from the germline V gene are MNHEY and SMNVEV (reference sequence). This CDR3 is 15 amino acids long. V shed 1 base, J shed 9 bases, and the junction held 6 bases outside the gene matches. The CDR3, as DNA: TGTGCCAGCAGTTTATTTAGCGGGGGGCTTCTTGAGCAGTTCTTC. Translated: CASSLFSGGLLEQFF.

The CDR3 sequence is CSVYQESSQETQYF. Written as DNA, the CDR3 is TGCAGCGTTTACCAAGAGAGCTCCCAAGAGACCCAGTACTTC. V usage is TRBV29-1 and J usage is TRBJ2-5, with no clear D. This CDR3 is 14 amino acids long. Germline V lookup: CDR1 SQVTM, CDR2 ANQGSEA. Between the trimmed V and J ends, which lost 5 bases and 1 base, there was a span of 14 bases.

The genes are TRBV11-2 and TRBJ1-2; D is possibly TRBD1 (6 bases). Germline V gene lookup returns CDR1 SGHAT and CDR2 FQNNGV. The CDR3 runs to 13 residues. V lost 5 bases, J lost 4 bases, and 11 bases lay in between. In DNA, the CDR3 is TGTGCCAGCAGCGAAGGACAGTTCTATGGCTACACCTTC. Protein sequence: CASSEGQFYGYTF.

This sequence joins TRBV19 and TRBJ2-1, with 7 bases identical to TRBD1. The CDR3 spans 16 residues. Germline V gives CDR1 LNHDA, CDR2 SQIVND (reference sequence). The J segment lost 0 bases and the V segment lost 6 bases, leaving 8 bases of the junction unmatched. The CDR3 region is CASRTGTASSYNEQFF. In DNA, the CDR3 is TGTGCCAGTAGAACTGGGACAGCTAGCTCCTACAATGAGCAGTTCTTC.

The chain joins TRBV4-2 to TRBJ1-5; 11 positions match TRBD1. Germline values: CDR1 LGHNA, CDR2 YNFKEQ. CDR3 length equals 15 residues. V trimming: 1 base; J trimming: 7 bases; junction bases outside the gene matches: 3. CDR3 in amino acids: CASSQGTGGAQPQHF. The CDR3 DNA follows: TGTGCCAGCAGCCAAGGGACAGGGGGCGCACAGCCCCAGCATTTT.

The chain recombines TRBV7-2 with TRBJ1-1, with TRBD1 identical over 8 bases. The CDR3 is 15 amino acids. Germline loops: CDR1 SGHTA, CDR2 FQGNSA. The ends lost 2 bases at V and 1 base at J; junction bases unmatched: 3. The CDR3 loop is CASSLFGTGNTEAFF. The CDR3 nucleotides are TGTGCCAGCAGCTTATTCGGGACAGGGAACACTGAAGCTTTCTTT.

The CDR3 here is CASSLIPGGSNEKLFF. The DNA of the CDR3 is TGTGCCAGCAGTCTAATACCCGGGGGATCTAATGAAAAACTGTTTTTT. This chain uses TRBV6-2 or TRBV6-3 with TRBJ1-4; possibly TRBD1 for D (5 bases). Trimming stripped 5 bases from V and 3 bases from J, with 16 bases between. The CDR3 spans 16 residues. Germline CDR1 MNHEY, CDR2 SVGEGT.

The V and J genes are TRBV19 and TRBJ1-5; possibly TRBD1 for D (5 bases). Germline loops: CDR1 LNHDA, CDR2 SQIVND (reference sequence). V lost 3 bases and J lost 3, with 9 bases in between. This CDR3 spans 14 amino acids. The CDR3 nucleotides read TGTGCCAGTAGTATTAGGGGCTTCAATCAGCCCCAGCATTTT. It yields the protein CASSIRGFNQPQHF.

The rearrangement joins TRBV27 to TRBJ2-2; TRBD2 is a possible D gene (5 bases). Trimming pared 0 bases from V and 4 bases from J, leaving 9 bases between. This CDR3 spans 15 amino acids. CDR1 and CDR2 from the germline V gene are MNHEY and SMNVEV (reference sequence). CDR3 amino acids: CASSLSILATGELFF. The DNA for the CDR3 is TGTGCCAGCAGTTTATCGATCCTAGCCACCGGGGAGCTGTTTTTT.